The entry below gives a single T cell receptor beta chain sequence along with its context. These data come from a study of blood T cell repertoires in COVID-19. Looking at the study overall: From the United States, Italy and Spain came samples of acute and convalescent COVID-19. T cells, B-cell-depleted T cells, or PBMCs supplied cDNA or gDNA.

V was clipped by 3 bases and J by 5 bases; unmatched bases: 7. Germline V gives CDR1 LNHDA, CDR2 SQIVND (reference sequence). CDR3 size: 15 residues. In the original workflow: The assay estimated nucleated cells by amplifying reference gene primers. Assay: immunoSEQ multiplex PCR; the TCRdb copy retains only in-frame clones and omits some. V, J and clone size are those of that table, while D and trimming were read from the DNA. Found here are hundreds of thousands of clones, approximately 90% of them singletons; the top ten hold 5.5% to 7%. The gene calls are TRBV19 and TRBJ2-3; TRBD2 aligns across 8 bases. The TCR was taken from a man at least 80 years old with acute or convalescent COVID-19. Specimen: peripheral blood. This CDR3 is CASSITSGGGDTQYF. In DNA form, the CDR3 reads TGTGCCAGTAGTATTACTAGCGGAGGGGGAGATACGCAGTATTTT. The whole variable domain, filled in from reference TRBV19 and TRBJ2-3, reads DGGITQSPKYLFRKEGQNVTLSCEQNLNHDAMYWYRQDPGQGLRLIYYSQIVNDFQKGDIAEGYSVSREKKESFPLTVTSAQKNPTAFYLCASSITSGGGDTQYFGPGTRLTVL.